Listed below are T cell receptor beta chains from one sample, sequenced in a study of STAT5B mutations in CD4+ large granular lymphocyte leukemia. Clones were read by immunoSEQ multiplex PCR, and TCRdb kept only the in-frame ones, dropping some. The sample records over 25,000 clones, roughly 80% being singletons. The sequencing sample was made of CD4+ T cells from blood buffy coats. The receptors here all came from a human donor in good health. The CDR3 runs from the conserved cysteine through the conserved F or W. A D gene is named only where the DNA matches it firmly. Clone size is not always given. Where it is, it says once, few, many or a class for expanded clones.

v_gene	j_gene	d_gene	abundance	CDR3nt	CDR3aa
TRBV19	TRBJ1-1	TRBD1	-	TGTGCCAGTGGGGACCGGGACAGGGGACGAGGGACTGAAGCTTTCTTT	CASGDRDRGRGTEAFF
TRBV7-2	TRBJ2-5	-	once	TGTGCCAGCAGCTTAAGGAAGGAGGGGGGGCAGGGGACCCAGTACTTC	CASSLRKEGGQGTQYF
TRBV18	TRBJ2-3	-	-	TGTGCCAGCTCAGGTCTACTAACAGATACGCAGTATTTT	CASSGLLTDTQYF
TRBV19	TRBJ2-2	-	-	TGTGCCAGTAGTCAACTTCCGGGACAGAACACCGGGGAGCTGTTTTTT	CASSQLPGQNTGELFF
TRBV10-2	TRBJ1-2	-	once	TGCGCCAGCAGTGAGAACGGCAGGGACTATGGCTACACCTTC	CASSENGRDYGYTF
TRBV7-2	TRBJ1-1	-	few	TGTGCCAGCAGCCACAGTCTGGGGAACACTGAAGCTTTCTTT	CASSHSLGNTEAFF
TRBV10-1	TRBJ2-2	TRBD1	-	TGCGCCAGCATGGGGACAGGGGAGAACACCGGGGAGCTGTTTTTT	CASMGTGENTGELFF
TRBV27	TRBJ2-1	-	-	TGTGCCAGCAAAAAGGAGACATTCCGGGGAGAGCAGTTCTTC	CASKKETFRGEQFF
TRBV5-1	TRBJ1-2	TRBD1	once	TGCGCCAGCAGCTCCACAGGGGCGGGTGGCTACACCTTC	CASSSTGAGGYTF
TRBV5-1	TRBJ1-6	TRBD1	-	TGCGCCAGCAGCATACCGGGACAGGGGTTCTCACCCCTCCACTTT	CASSIPGQGFSPLHF
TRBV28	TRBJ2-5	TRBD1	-	TGTGCCAGCAGTTTGGAGAGGGGCAGGGGGTTCCAAGAGACCCAGTACTTC	CASSLERGRGFQETQYF
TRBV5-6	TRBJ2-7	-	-	TGTGCCAGCAGCCCAGGGTCCAACGAGCAGTACTTC	CASSPGSNEQYF
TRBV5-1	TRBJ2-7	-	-	TGCGCCAGCAGCTTGTTTGGGGGAGGATACGAGCAGTACTTC	CASSLFGGGYEQYF
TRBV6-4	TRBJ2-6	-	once	TGTGCCAGCAGTGACGGACAGAGCCTTAGCTCTGGGGCCAACGTCCTGACTTTC	CASSDGQSLSSGANVLTF
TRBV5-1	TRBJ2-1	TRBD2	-	TGCGCCAGCAGCTCCCAGCGGGGGACGGTAAATGAGCAGTTCTTC	CASSSQRGTVNEQFF
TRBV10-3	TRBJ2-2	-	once	TGTGCCATCAGTCCCAGGGGCGAGAACACCGGGGAGCTGTTTTTT	CAISPRGENTGELFF
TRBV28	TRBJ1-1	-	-	TGTGCCAGCAGTTTAAATACACCTCCTGAAGCTTTCTTT	CASSLNTPPEAFF
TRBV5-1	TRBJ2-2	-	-	TGCGCCAGCAGCTTGTTGTCGGGGCCGAACACCGGGGAGCTGTTTTTT	CASSLLSGPNTGELFF
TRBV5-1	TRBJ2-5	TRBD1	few	TGCGCCAGCAGCTTGGGAGGGGGCCGTGAGACCCAGTACTTC	CASSLGGGRETQYF
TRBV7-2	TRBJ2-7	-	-	TGTGCCAGCAGCTTAGGCCCCCAGGGGGGCGGTCACTACGAGCAGTACTTC	CASSLGPQGGGHYEQYF